This TCR beta chain was documented in a study of spatial heterogeneity in lung cancer. About the study: TCR and UMI combinations that were unique each appeared, on average, more than ten times in raw reads.

Time point reported: sample taken at primary tumor resection. The CDR3 length is 13 residues. Trimming took off 4 bases at V and 5 bases at J, with 12 bases between the two ends. CDR1 is LGHDT, CDR2 YNNKEL, per germline (reference sequence). By share, this clonotype ranks as large. Its antigen is unidentified. Study-wide points: For expanded intratumoral alpha and beta TCRs, counts tracked tumor mutation counts. Ubiquitous and regional nonsynonymous mutations were tracked by counts of ubiquitous and regional expanded TCRs, respectively.

TCRdb processed the 5' RACE reads anew with MiXCR; each CDR3 protein has one entry. The profile shows 6,100 or so distinct CDR3 sequences, 6.5% to 7% of them singletons. The specimen comprised lung tumor tissue, sampled at surgery. The sequence was obtained from a male donor with early-stage non-small cell lung cancer. The V gene is TRBV3-1, the J gene TRBJ2-7; no clear D gene. The CDR3 reads CASSPRPPHEQYF. CDR3 bases: TGTGCCAGCAGCCCTCGGCCGCCCCACGAGCAGTACTTC.